Listed here are 15 T cell receptor beta chains from one sample, sequenced in a study of T cells after posttransplantation cyclophosphamide. Profiling relied on immunoSEQ multiplex PCR, and the TCRdb table lists in-frame clones only, not all of them. The table lists about 21,000 clones, roughly 98% of them singletons. Specimen: naive CD8+ T cells sorted from PBMCs. Receptor source: a man aged 40-55 years in good health, CMV-negative, and a related stem cell transplant donor.

V gene TRBV6-5 combines with J gene TRBJ2-2; no clear D gene. This CDR3 region has 12 residues. Per germline, CDR1 MNHEY and CDR2 SVGAGI. With 8 bases removed from V and 0 bases from J, the gap between germline ends came to 4 bases. The CDR3 nucleotides read TGTGCCAGCGTAGCGAACACCGGGGAGCTGTTTTTT. It codes for CASVANTGELFF.

CDR3 nucleotide sequence: TGTGCCAGCAGTTTGTCCCTAGCGGATACGCAGTATTTT. Amino acid sequence: CASSLSLADTQYF. The genes are TRBV28 and TRBJ2-3; a possible D gene is TRBD2 (6 bases). This CDR3 has 13 amino acids. Germline CDR1 MDHEN, CDR2 SYDVKM. V was shortened by 3 bases and J by 6 bases, with 10 bases between the two germline ends.

The V gene is TRBV6-5, the J gene TRBJ2-1, with no clear D. CDR1 is MNHEY and CDR2 is SVGAGI in the germline V gene. The CDR3 totals 13 residues. V lost 0 bases to trimming and J lost 7 bases, with 7 bases between them. In nucleotides, the CDR3 is TGTGCCAGCAGTTACTCGACTTTTAATGAGCAGTTCTTC. Its protein product is CASSYSTFNEQFF.

This chain joins TRBV15 and TRBJ2-2, with 7 bases matching TRBD1. Germline V gene data show CDR1 as LNHNV and CDR2 as YYDKDF (reference sequence). V shed 2 bases and J 5 bases; nucleotides not matched to a gene: 5. The CDR3 sequence is 15 residues long. The CDR3 sequence: CATSRRSTGTGELFF. The CDR3 region has the DNA TGTGCCACCAGCAGACGATCGACAGGGACCGGGGAGCTGTTTTTT.

The chain employs TRBV28 and TRBJ2-4; maybe TRBD2 (5 bases). V was cut by 6 bases and J by 0 bases, with 12 bases left in between. This CDR3 spans 15 amino acids. Germline CDR1 MDHEN, CDR2 SYDVKM. CDR3 amino acids: CASSGLLLAKNIQYF. The CDR3 DNA reads as TGTGCCAGCAGCGGACTCTTACTAGCCAAAAACATTCAGTACTTC. Based on the CDR3 plus reference TRBV28 and TRBJ2-4, the full variable domain is DVKVTQSSRYLVKRTGEKVFLECVQDMDHENMFWYRQDPGLGLRLIYFSYDVKMKEKGDIPEGYSVSREKKERFSLILESASTNQTSMYLCASSGLLLAKNIQYFGAGTRLSVL.

V gene TRBV13 combines with J gene TRBJ2-7; TRBD1 aligns across 9 bases. The CDR3 covers 14 residues. Unmatched junction bases numbered 11, after V lost 5 bases and J lost 9 bases. CDR1 is PRHDT, CDR2 FYEKMQ, per germline (reference sequence). For the CDR3, the DNA is TGTGCCAGCAGCAAGACAGGGGGAGGGAGCGGGCAGTACTTC. Translating gives CASSKTGGGSGQYF.

The V call is TRBV5-6, the J call TRBJ2-1; 14 positions match TRBD2. CDR1 and CDR2 (germline): SGHDT, YYEEEE. With V trimmed by 4 bases and J by 10 bases, 7 bases remained unmatched. This CDR3 region has 15 residues. The CDR3 is CASSPGLAGVGEQFF. Here the CDR3 DNA reads TGTGCCAGCAGCCCGGGACTAGCGGGAGTGGGAGAGCAGTTCTTC.

Concerning this clone itself: Compared with germline, one end of the junction differs, possibly owing to a read error. This chain connects TRBV11-3 to TRBJ2-2, with 10 bases matching TRBD1. This CDR3 contains 16 residues. CDR1 is SGHNT and CDR2 is YENEEA in the germline V gene. CDR3 protein: CASSHPGQGNSGELFF. The CDR3 nucleotides read TGTGCCAGCAGTCATCCGGGACAGGGGAACTCCGGGGAGCTGTTTTTT.

The genes are TRBV27 and TRBJ1-6; the D gene is possibly TRBD1 (5 bases). Trimming took off 2 bases at V and 5 bases at J, with 13 bases between the two ends. The CDR3 is made up of 16 amino acids. The germline V gene has CDR1 MNHEY and CDR2 SMNVEV (reference sequence). CDR3 DNA sequence: TGTGCCAGCAGTTTAGCTGGGGGGACCCATAATTCACCCCTCCACTTT. Translated: CASSLAGGTHNSPLHF.

This sequence joins TRBV30 and TRBJ1-5; no firm D call. This CDR3 has 12 amino acids. Trimming took 1 base from V and 2 from J, leaving 3 bases between them. Per the germline V gene, CDR1 is GTSNPN and CDR2 is SVGIG (reference sequence). CDR3 nucleotides: TGTGCCTGGAGTGCTGGCAATCAGCCCCAGCATTTT. Amino acids: CAWSAGNQPQHF.

The CDR3 DNA is TGTGCCAGCAGTGAATATTACCCGGACAGGGTGAGAGGCACTGAAGCTTTCTTT. Translation: CASSEYYPDRVRGTEAFF. The rearrangement joins TRBV25-1 to TRBJ1-1, with 8 bases lining up with TRBD1. The CDR3 length is 18 residues. With 0 bases clipped from V and 4 bases from J, the junction kept 13 bases outside the gene matches. Germline values: CDR1 MGHDK, CDR2 SYGVNS.

The V gene is TRBV19, the J gene TRBJ2-1; 10 nucleotides match TRBD2. CDR3 size: 15 residues. The germline V gene has CDR1 LNHDA and CDR2 SQIVND (reference sequence). Unmatched junction bases numbered 6, after V lost 6 bases and J lost 4 bases. The CDR3 reads CASRRTSGPYNEQFF. DNA of the CDR3: TGTGCCAGTAGAAGGACTAGCGGACCTTACAATGAGCAGTTCTTC. The full variable domain, completed using reference TRBV19 and TRBJ2-1, is DGGITQSPKYLFRKEGQNVTLSCEQNLNHDAMYWYRQDPGQGLRLIYYSQIVNDFQKGDIAEGYSVSREKKESFPLTVTSAQKNPTAFYLCASRRTSGPYNEQFFGPGTRLTVL.

The rearrangement links TRBV6-6 to TRBJ2-2; 8 nucleotides align to TRBD1. The V gene end was trimmed by 3 bases and the J gene end by 3 bases; junction bases not matched to a gene: 3. The CDR3 totals 15 residues. Per germline, CDR1 MNHNY and CDR2 SVGAGI (reference sequence). The CDR3 loop is CASSYTQGDTGELFF. The CDR3 region has the DNA TGTGCCAGCAGTTATACACAGGGGGACACCGGGGAGCTGTTTTTT.

V and J are TRBV7-6 and TRBJ1-4; no reliable D call. Germline-derived CDR1 and CDR2 are SGHVS and FNYEAQ. The CDR3 consists of 12 residues. V gave up 5 bases and J gave up 8 bases, with 9 bases separating them. CDR3 coding DNA: TGTGCCAGCAGCCCATTGGGCGAAAAACTGTTTTTT. It encodes CASSPLGEKLFF.

The chain links TRBV5-1 to TRBJ2-3; 9 nucleotides line up with TRBD2. This CDR3 spans 15 amino acids. V lost 0 bases and J lost 1; bases outside the gene matches: 0. Germline V lookup: CDR1 SGHRS, CDR2 YFSETQ. CDR3: CASSLGLAGTDTQYF. The CDR3 nucleotides are TGCGCCAGCAGCTTGGGACTAGCGGGCACAGATACGCAGTATTTT.